A single T cell receptor (beta chain) is shown here with its context. The antigen is undetermined. At one end the junction does not follow the germline gene, possibly because of a read error. It was with a sample-barcoded 5' primer and a J-beta primer mix that a second PCR of about 6 to 12 cycles was run. Each CDR3 protein is one row after TCRdb ran MiXCR on the 5' RACE reads. This table holds some 780,000 distinct CDR3 sequences, roughly 50% found once. This record belongs to a study of blood T cells in healthy people across ages. Points from the study as a whole: PBMC samples, being unsorted, prevented any conclusive comparison of naive and antigen-experienced cells. Long-lived donors exceeded aged donors in naive CD4+ cells and diversity.

In germline, CDR1 is SNHLY, CDR2 FYNNEI. The length of the CDR3 is 15 residues. It was around 10 milliliters of peripheral blood that were drawn from each donor. Per sample, a minimum of 7 million PBMCs were isolated. The sequence was obtained from a man aged 35-49 years in good health. The specimen was blood. The J gene is TRBJ1-2, the V gene TRBV2, with TRBD1 as a possible D gene (5 bases). The CDR3 reads CASTTGGTGSRGHIF. The CDR3 coding sequence is TGTGCCAGCACCACTGGGGGTACAGGCTCGCGTGGCCACATCTTC.